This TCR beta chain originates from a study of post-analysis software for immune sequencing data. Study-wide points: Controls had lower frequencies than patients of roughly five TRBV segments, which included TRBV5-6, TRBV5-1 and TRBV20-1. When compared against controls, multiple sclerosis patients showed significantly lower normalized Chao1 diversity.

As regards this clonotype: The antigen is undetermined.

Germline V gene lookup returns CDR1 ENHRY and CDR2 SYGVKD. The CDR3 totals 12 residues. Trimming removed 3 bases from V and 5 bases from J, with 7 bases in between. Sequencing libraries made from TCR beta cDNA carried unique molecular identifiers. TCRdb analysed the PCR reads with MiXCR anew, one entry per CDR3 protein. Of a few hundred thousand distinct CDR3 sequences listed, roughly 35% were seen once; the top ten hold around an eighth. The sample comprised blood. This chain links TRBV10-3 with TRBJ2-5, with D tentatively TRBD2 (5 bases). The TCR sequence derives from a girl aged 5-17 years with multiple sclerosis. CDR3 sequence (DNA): TGTGCCATCAGTGATCCGGGGGAGACCCAGTACTTC. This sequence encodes CAISDPGETQYF.